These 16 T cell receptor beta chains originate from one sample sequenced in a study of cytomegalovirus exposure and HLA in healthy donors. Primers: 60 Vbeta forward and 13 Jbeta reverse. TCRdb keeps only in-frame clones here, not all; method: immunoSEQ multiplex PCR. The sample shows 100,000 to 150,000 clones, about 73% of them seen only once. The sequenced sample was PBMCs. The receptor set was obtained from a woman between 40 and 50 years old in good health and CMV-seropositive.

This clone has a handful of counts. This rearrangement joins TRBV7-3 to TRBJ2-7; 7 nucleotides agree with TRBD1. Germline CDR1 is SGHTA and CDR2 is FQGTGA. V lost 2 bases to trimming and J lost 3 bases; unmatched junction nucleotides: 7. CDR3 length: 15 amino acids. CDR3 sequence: CASSLFPGQIYEQYF. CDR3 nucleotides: TGTGCCAGCAGCTTATTCCCGGGACAGATCTACGAGCAGTACTTC.

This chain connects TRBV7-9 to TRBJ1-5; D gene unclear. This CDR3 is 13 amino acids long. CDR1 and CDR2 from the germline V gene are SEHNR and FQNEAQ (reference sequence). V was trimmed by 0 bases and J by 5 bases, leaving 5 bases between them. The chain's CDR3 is CASSLALDQPQHF. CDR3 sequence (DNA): TGTGCCAGCAGCTTAGCGTTAGATCAGCCCCAGCATTTT.

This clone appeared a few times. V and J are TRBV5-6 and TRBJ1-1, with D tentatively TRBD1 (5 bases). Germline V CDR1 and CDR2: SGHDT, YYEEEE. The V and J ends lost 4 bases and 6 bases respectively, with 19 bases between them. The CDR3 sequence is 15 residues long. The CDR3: CASSADPGRNPEAFF. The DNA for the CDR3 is TGTGCCAGCAGCGCGGACCCAGGGAGGAATCCTGAAGCTTTCTTT.

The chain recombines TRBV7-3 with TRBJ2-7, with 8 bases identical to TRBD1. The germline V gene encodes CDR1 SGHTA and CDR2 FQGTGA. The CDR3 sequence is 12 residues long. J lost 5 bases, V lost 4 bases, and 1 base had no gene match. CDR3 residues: CASSSQGDEQYF. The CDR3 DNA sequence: TGTGCCAGCAGCTCACAGGGGGACGAGCAGTACTTC.

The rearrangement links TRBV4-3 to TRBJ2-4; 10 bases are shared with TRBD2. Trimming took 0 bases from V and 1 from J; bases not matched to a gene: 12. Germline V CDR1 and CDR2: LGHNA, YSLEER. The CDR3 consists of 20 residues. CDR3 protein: CASSQDHTVAGGVAKNIQYF. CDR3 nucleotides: TGCGCCAGCAGCCAAGATCATACGGTAGCGGGAGGAGTGGCCAAAAACATTCAGTACTTC.

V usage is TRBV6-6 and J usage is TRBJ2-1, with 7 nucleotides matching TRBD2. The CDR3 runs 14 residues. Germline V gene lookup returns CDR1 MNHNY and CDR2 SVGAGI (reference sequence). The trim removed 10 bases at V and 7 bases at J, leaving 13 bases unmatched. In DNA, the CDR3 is TGTGCCACCCAAGTGGGCGGGAGTGGAAATGAGCAGTTCTTC. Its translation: CATQVGGSGNEQFF.

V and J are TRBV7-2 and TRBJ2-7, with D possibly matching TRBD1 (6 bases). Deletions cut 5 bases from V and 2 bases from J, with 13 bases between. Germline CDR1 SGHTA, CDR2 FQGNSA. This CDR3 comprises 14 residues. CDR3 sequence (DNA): TGTGCCAGCAGCACAAGACAGGCCACCTACGAGCAGTACTTC. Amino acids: CASSTRQATYEQYF.

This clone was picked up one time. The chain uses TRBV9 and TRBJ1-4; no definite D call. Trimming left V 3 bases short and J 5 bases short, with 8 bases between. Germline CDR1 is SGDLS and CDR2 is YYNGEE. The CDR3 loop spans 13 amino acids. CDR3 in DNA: TGTGCCAGCAGCGCGGGGAGGAATGAAAAACTGTTTTTT. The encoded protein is CASSAGRNEKLFF. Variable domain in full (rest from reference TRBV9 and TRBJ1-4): DSGVTQTPKHLITATGQRVTLRCSPRSGDLSVYWYQQSLDQGLQFLIQYYNGEERAKGNILERFSAQQFPDLHSELNLSSLELGDSALYFCASSAGRNEKLFFGSGTQLSVL.

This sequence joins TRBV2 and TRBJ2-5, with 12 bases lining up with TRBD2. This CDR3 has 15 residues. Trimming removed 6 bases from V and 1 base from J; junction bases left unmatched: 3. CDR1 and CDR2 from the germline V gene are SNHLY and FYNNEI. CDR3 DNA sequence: TGTGCCAGCAGGCTAGCGGGGGGGCCCCAAGAGACCCAGTACTTC. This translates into CASRLAGGPQETQYF.

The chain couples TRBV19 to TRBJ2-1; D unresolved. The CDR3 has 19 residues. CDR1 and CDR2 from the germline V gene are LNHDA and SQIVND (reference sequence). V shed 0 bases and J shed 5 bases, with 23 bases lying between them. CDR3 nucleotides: TGTGCCAGTAGTATAGATGACATAGGCACCGCCCCGAGAGACAATGAGCAGTTCTTC. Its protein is CASSIDDIGTAPRDNEQFF.

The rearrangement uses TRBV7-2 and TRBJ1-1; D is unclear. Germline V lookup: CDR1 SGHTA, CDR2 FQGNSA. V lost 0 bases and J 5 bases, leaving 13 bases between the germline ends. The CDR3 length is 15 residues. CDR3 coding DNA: TGTGCCAGCAGCTTAGCCACAGCACTTGGGACTGAAGCTTTCTTT. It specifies CASSLATALGTEAFF.

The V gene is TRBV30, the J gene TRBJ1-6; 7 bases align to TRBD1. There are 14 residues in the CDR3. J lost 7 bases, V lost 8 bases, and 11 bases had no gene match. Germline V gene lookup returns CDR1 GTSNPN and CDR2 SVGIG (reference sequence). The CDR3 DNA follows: TGTGCCCGGGCATCCGGGACAGTCAATTCACCCCTCCACTTT. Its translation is CARASGTVNSPLHF.

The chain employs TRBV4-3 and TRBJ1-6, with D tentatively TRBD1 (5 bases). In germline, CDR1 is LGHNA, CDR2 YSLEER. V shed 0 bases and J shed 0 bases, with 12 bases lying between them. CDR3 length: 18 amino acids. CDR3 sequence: CASSQDLDRSSYNSPLHF. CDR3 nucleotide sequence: TGCGCCAGCAGCCAAGATCTAGACAGAAGCTCCTATAATTCACCCCTCCACTTT.

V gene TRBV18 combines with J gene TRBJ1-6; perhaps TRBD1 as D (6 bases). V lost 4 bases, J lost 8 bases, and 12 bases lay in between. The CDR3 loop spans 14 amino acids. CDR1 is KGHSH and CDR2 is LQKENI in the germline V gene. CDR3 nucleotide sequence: TGTGCCAGCTCACAGGGGGTAGAGGATTCACCCCTCCACTTT. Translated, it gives CASSQGVEDSPLHF.

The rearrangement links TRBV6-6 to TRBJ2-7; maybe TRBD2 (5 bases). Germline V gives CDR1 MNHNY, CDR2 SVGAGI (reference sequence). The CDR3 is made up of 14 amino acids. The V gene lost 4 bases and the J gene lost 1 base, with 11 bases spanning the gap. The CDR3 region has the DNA TGTGCCAGCAGTTTAGTCGGAGGATCCTACGAGCAGTACTTC. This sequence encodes CASSLVGGSYEQYF.

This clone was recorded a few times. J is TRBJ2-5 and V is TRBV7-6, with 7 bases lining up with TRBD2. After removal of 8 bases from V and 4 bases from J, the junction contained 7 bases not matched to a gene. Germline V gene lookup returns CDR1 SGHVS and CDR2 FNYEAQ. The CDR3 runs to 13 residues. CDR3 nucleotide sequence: TGTGCCAGCGGAGATGGGGGGGGAGAGACCCAGTACTTC. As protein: CASGDGGGETQYF.